This TCR beta chain was sequenced during a study of cytomegalovirus exposure and HLA in healthy donors. Findings and limits, study-wide: It was reported that the classifier diagnosed cytomegalovirus status with high specificity and sensitivity in both the original and validation cohorts. Cytomegalovirus association was listed for 170 or so TCR beta chains.

The CDR3 spans 15 residues. Looked up from germline, CDR1 is SGHTS and CDR2 is YDEGEE. Of note for this clone: What it recognizes is unknown. A junction end diverges from the germline sequence, so it may reflect a read error.

Measured with immunoSEQ multiplex PCR; TCRdb has only the in-frame clones, and not every one. The data contain over 50,000 clones, over 90% of them singletons. The sequence came from a man younger than 30 in good health and CMV-seropositive. The sequenced material came from PBMCs. V is TRBV5-8 and J is TRBJ2-7; 7 bases map to TRBD2. CDR3 in amino acids: CASTLAGAGVYEQYF. CDR3 DNA: TGTGCCAGCACCTTGGCGGGAGCGGGCGTCTACGAGCAGTACTTC.